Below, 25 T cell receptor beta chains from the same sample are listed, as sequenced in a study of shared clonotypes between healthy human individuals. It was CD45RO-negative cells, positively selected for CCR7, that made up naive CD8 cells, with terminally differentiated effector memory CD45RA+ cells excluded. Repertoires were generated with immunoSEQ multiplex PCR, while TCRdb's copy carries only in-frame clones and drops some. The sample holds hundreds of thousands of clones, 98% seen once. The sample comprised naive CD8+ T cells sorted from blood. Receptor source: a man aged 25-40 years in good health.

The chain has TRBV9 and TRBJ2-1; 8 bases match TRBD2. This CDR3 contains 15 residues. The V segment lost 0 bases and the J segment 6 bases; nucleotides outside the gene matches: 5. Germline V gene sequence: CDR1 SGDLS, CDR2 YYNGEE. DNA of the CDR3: TGTGCCAGCAGCGTAGACGCGGGAGGATTCAATGAGCAGTTCTTC. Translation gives CASSVDAGGFNEQFF. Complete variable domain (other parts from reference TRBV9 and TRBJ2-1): DSGVTQTPKHLITATGQRVTLRCSPRSGDLSVYWYQQSLDQGLQFLIQYYNGEERAKGNILERFSAQQFPDLHSELNLSSLELGDSALYFCASSVDAGGFNEQFFGPGTRLTVL.

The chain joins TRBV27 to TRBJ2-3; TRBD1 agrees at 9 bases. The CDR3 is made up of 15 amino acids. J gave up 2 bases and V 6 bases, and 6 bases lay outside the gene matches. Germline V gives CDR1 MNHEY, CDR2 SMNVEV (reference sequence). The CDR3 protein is CASRNRDRVTDTQYF. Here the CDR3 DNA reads TGTGCCAGCAGAAACCGGGACAGGGTCACAGATACGCAGTATTTT.

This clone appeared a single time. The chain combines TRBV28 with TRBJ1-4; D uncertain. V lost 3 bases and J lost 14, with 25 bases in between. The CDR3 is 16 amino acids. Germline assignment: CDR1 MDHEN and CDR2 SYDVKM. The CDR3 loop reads CASSLSAANPSRDLFF. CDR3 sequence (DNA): TGTGCCAGCAGTTTGTCGGCGGCCAACCCGTCGCGTGATCTGTTTTTT.

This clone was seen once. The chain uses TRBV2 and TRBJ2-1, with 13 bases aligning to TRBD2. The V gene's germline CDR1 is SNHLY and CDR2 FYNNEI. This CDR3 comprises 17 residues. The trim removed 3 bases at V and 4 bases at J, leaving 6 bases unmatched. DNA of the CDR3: TGTGCCAGCAGTGATATACTAGCGGGAGGGCTTTACAATGAGCAGTTCTTC. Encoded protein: CASSDILAGGLYNEQFF.

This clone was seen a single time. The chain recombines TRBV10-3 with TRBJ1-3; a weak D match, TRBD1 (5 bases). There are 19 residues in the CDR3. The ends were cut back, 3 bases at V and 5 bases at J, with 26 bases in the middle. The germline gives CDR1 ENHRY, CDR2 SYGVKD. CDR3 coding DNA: TGTGCCATCAGTGACCCGGGACCAAAGACCAGCACCGCGAGAAACACCATATATTTT. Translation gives CAISDPGPKTSTARNTIYF.

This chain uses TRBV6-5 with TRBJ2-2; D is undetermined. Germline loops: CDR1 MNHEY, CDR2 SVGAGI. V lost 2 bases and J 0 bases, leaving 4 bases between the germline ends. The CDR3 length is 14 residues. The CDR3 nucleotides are TGTGCCAGCAGTTACAGGGCGAACACCGGGGAGCTGTTTTTT. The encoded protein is CASSYRANTGELFF.

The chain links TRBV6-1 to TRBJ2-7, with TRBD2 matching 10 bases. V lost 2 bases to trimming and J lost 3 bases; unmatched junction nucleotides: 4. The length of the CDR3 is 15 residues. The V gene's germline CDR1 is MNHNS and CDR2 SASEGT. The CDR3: CASSEWSSGSYEQYF. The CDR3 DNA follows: TGTGCCAGCAGTGAATGGTCTAGCGGGAGCTACGAGCAGTACTTC.

In nucleotides, the CDR3 is TGTGCCAGCAGTTTACAATTAAGCGGGAGGGCATTCTATGAGCAGTTCTTC. Protein: CASSLQLSGRAFYEQFF. V and J are TRBV27 and TRBJ2-1; TRBD2 agrees at 10 bases. Germline-derived CDR1 and CDR2 are MNHEY and SMNVEV (reference sequence). The CDR3 has 17 amino acids. With V trimmed by 2 bases and J by 8 bases, 12 bases remained unmatched.

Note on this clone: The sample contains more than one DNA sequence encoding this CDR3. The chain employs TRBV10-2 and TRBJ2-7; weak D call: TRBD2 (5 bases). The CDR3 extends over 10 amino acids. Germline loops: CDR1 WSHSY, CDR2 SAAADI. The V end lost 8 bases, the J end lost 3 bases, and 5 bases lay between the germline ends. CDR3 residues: CASGSYEQYF. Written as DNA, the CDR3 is TGCGCCAGCGGGAGCTACGAGCAGTACTTC.

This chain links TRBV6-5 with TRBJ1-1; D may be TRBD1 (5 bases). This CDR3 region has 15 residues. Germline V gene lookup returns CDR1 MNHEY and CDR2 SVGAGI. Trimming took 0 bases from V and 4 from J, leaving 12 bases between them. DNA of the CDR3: TGTGCCAGCAGTTACTCGACGGGGGGGAGCACTGAAGCTTTCTTT. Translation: CASSYSTGGSTEAFF.

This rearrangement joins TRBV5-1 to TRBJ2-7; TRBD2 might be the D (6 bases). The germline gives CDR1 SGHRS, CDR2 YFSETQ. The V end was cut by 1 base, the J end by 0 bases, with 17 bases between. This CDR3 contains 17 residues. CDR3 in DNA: TGCGCCAGCAGCTTGTATCCCCGGGGGAAAGGCTCCTACGAGCAGTACTTC. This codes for CASSLYPRGKGSYEQYF. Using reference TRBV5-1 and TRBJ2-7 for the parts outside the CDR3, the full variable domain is KAGVTQTPRYLIKTRGQQVTLSCSPISGHRSVSWYQQTPGQGLQFLFEYFSETQRNKGNFPGRFSGRQFSNSRSEMNVSTLELGDSALYLCASSLYPRGKGSYEQYFGPGTRLTVT.

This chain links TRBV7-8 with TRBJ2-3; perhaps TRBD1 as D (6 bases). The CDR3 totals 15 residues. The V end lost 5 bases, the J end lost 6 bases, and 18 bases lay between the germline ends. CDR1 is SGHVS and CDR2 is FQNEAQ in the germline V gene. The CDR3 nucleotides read TGTGCCAGCAGCCCACATCGGCAGGGGTTGGATACGCAGTATTTT. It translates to CASSPHRQGLDTQYF. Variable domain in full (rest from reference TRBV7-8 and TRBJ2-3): GAGVSQSPRYKVAKRGQDVALRCDPISGHVSLFWYQQALGQGPEFLTYFQNEAQLDKSGLPSDRFFAERPEGSVSTLKIQRTQQEDSAVYLCASSPHRQGLDTQYFGPGTRLTVL.

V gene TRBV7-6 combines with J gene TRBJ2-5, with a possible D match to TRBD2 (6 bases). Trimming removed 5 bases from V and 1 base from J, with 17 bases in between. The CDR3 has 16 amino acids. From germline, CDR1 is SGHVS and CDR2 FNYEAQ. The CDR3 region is CASSPPSGGTQETQYF. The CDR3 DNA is TGTGCCAGCAGCCCCCCTTCGGGCGGGACCCAAGAGACCCAGTACTTC.

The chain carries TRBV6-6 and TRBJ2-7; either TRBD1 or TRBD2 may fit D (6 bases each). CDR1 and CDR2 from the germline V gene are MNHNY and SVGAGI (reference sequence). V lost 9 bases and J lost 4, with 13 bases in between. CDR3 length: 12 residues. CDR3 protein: CASEGGSYEQYF. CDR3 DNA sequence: TGTGCCAGTGAGGGGGGCTCTTACGAGCAGTACTTC.

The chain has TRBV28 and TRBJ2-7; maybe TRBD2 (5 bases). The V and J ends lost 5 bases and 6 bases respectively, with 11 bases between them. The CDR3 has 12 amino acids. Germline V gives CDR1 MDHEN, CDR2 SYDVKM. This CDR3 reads CASSPGGLEQYF. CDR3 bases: TGTGCCAGCAGTCCCGGCGGGCTCGAGCAGTACTTC.

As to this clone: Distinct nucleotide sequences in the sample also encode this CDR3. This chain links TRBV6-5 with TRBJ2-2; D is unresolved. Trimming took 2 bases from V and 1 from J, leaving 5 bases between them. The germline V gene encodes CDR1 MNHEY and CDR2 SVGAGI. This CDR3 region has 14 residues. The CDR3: CASSYGLNTGELFF. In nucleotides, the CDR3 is TGTGCCAGCAGTTACGGGCTGAACACCGGGGAGCTGTTTTTT.

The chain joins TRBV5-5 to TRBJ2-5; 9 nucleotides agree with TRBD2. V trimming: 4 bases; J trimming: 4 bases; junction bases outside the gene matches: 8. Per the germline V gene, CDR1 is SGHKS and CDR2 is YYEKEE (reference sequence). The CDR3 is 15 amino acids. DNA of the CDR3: TGTGCCAGCAGCGCTACCGGGACTAGCAGAGAGACCCAGTACTTC. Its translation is CASSATGTSRETQYF.

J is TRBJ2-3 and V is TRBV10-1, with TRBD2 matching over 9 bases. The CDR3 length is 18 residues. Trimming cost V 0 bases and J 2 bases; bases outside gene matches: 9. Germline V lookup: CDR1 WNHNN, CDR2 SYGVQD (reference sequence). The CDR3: CASSESIAGAGDTDTQYF. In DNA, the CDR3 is TGCGCCAGCAGTGAGTCCATAGCGGGAGCGGGGGACACAGATACGCAGTATTTT.

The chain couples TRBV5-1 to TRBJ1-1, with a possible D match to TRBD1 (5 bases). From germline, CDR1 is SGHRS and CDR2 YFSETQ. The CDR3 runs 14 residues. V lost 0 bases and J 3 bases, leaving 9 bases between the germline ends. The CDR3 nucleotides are TGCGCCAGCAGCTTGGCTGACAGCTACACTGAAGCTTTCTTT. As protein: CASSLADSYTEAFF.

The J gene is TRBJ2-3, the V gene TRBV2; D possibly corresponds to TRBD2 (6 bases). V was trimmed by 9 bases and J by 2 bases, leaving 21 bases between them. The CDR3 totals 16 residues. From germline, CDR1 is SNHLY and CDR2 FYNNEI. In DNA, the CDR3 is TGTGCCAGTCCCTGGGTGGCGGCGGGGAACACAGATACGCAGTATTTT. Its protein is CASPWVAAGNTDTQYF.

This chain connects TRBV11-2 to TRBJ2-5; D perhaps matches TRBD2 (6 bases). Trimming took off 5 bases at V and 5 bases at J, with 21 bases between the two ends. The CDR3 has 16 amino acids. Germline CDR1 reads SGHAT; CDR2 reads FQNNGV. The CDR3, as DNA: TGTGCCAGCAGCGGGTTAGAGGGAGGCGAGAGGGAGACCCAGTACTTC. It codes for CASSGLEGGERETQYF. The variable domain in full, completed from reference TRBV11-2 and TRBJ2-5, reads EAGVAQSPRYKIIEKRQSVAFWCNPISGHATLYWYQQILGQGPKLLIQFQNNGVVDDSQLPKDRFSAERLKGVDSTLKIQPAKLEDSAVYLCASSGLEGGERETQYFGPGTRLLVL.

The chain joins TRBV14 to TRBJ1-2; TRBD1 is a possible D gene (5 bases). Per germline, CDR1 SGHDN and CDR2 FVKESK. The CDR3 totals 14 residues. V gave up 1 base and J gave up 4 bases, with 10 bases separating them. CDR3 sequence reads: CASSQGRDTYGYTF. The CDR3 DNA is TGTGCCAGCAGCCAAGGCAGGGATACCTATGGCTACACCTTC.

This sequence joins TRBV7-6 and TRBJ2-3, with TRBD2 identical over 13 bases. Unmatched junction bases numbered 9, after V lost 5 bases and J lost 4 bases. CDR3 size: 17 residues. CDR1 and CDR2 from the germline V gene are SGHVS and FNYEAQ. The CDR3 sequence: CASSPGTSGTQADTQYF. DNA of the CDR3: TGTGCCAGCAGCCCGGGGACTAGCGGGACTCAGGCAGATACGCAGTATTTT. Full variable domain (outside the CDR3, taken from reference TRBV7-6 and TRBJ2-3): GAGVSQSPRYKVTKRGQDVALRCDPISGHVSLYWYRQALGQGPEFLTYFNYEAQQDKSGLPNDRFSAERPEGSISTLTIQRTEQRDSAMYRCASSPGTSGTQADTQYFGPGTRLTVL.

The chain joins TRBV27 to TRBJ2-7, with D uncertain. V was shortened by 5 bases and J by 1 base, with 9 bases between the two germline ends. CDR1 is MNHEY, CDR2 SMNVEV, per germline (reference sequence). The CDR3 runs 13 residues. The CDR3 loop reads CASSRVPSYEQYF. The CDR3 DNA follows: TGTGCCAGCAGTCGGGTTCCTTCCTACGAGCAGTACTTC.

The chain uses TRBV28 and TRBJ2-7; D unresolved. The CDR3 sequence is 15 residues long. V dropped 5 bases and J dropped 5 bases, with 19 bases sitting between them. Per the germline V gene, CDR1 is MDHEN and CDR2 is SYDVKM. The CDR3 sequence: CASSPPHEARDEQYF. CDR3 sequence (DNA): TGTGCCAGCAGTCCACCCCATGAGGCCCGGGACGAGCAGTACTTC. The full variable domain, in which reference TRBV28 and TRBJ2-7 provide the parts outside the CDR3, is DVKVTQSSRYLVKRTGEKVFLECVQDMDHENMFWYRQDPGLGLRLIYFSYDVKMKEKGDIPEGYSVSREKKERFSLILESASTNQTSMYLCASSPPHEARDEQYFGPGTRLTVT.